The clone carrying this T cell receptor (beta chain) occurred a few times. Its antigen is undetermined. This specimen comes from a study of blood T cells in healthy people across ages. Study-level results: As age increased, TCR beta diversity per million T cells fell in a roughly linear fashion. The study lacked donor CMV status, which possibly confounded expanded clonotype changes.

Every sample gave at least 6 micrograms of total RNA when it was extracted. Sample-barcoded 5' priming and a J-beta primer mix drove a second PCR of 7 to 11 cycles. Each CDR3 protein is one row after TCRdb ran MiXCR on the 5' RACE reads. This sample has around 1,700,000 distinct CDR3 sequences, with roughly 27% found just once. Germline V CDR1 and CDR2: SGHTA, FQGNSA. V was cut by 5 bases and J by 9 bases, with 11 bases left in between. The CDR3 is 12 residues long. Sequenced input: blood. The chain recombines TRBV7-2 with TRBJ2-1; a possible D gene is TRBD2 (6 bases). This sequence originates from a woman younger than 45 in good health. CDR3 sequence reads: CASSRLATEQFF. The CDR3 nucleotides are TGTGCCAGCAGCCGCCTAGCGACTGAGCAGTTCTTC.